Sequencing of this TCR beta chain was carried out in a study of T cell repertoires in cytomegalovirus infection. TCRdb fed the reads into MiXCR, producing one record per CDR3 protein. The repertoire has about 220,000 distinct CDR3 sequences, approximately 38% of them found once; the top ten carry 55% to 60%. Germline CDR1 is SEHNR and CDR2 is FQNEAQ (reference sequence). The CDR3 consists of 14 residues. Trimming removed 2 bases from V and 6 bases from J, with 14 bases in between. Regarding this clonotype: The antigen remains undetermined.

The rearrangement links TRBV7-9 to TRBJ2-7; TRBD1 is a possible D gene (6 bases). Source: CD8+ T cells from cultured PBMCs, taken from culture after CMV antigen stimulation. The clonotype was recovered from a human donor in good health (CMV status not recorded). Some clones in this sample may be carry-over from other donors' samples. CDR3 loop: CASSLQGSKREQYF. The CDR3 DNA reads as TGTGCCAGCAGCTTACAGGGGAGTAAGCGCGAGCAGTACTTC.